The rows below give T cell receptor beta chains drawn from one sample of a study of blood T cell repertoires in COVID-19. The protocol was immunoSEQ multiplex PCR, while the TCRdb copy is restricted to in-frame clones and leaves out a portion. The sample holds more than 95,000 clones, about nine tenths seen once. The sequencing input was peripheral blood. The receptors originated from a man aged 55-75 years with acute or convalescent COVID-19. Each CDR3 is given with its conserved first and last residue. The D gene is left open where the match is weak. Not every row has a clone size; where given, it reads once, few, many or a size class.

TGTGCCTCCACCCCCCCCGGGACAGGGGGCCAAGAGCAGTACTTC	CASTPPGTGGQEQYF	TRBD1	TRBV6-6	NA	TRBJ2-7
TGTGCCAGCAGTTACCACGACAGCTATGGCTACACCTTC	CASSYHDSYGYTF	NA	TRBV6-5	NA	TRBJ1-2
TGCGCCAGCAGCGACGGGGTTGTCACTGAAGCTTTCTTT	CASSDGVVTEAFF	NA	TRBV5-1	NA	TRBJ1-1
TGTGCCATCAGTGACAGGGCGAACACTGAAGCTTTCTTT	CAISDRANTEAFF	NA	TRBV10-3	NA	TRBJ1-1
TGTGCCAGCAGCTCCGGGACAGCCAATTCACCCCTCCACTTT	CASSSGTANSPLHF	TRBD1	TRBV11-2	NA	TRBJ1-6
TGCGCCAGCAGCTTGGAGGGGGTAGGCTACACCTTC	CASSLEGVGYTF	NA	TRBV5-1	NA	TRBJ1-2
TGTGCCAGCAGTCCGCGACAGGGAACACGAATGAACACTGAAGCTTTCTTT	CASSPRQGTRMNTEAFF	TRBD1	TRBV27	NA	TRBJ1-1
TGTGCCAGCAGTTACTCGACTGCAGGGGGTAATGAAAAACTGTTTTTT	CASSYSTAGGNEKLFF	TRBD1	TRBV6-6	NA	TRBJ1-4
TGTGCCACCAGAGCCTCCGGGACACGGATTTTCGGCTACACCTTC	CATRASGTRIFGYTF	NA	TRBV19	once	TRBJ1-2
TGCAGCGTTGACGCAGGGTTCCCTGAAGCTTTCTTT	CSVDAGFPEAFF	NA	TRBV29-1	NA	TRBJ1-1
TGTGCCAGCAGTTTGGCCGCGGGGAGGACCTACGAGCAGTACTTC	CASSLAAGRTYEQYF	NA	TRBV6-6	NA	TRBJ2-7
TGTGCCAGCAGCTTGGGGGGTGGCTACACCTTC	CASSLGGGYTF	NA	TRBV12-3/TRBV12-4	NA	TRBJ1-2
TGTGCCAGCACCTCGACAGGGTATGGGTATGGCTACACCTTC	CASTSTGYGYGYTF	NA	TRBV21-1	NA	TRBJ1-2
TGTGCCAGCAGCCACCCAGGACAGGCCAAGTATCCTTTCTTT	CASSHPGQAKYPFF	TRBD1	TRBV11-2	NA	TRBJ1-1
TGCGCCAGCGGGCAGGGGACGGGACAATTTGGCTACACCTTC	CASGQGTGQFGYTF	NA	TRBV5-1	NA	TRBJ1-2
TGCGCCAGCAGCCCAGGGTTCCCCAATCAGCCCCAGCATTTT	CASSPGFPNQPQHF	NA	TRBV5-1	NA	TRBJ1-5
TGTGCCAGCAGCGGTAGGAGCGGGGGGTCGGGGAATGAGCAGTTCTTC	CASSGRSGGSGNEQFF	TRBD2	TRBV5-4	NA	TRBJ2-1
TGTGCCAGCAGCGCGCCCGGGACAGGGTCTGAAGCTTTCTTT	CASSAPGTGSEAFF	TRBD1	TRBV7-9	once	TRBJ1-1
TGTGCCAGCAGCGTCGGACAGGGGCCTAACTATGGCTACACCTTC	CASSVGQGPNYGYTF	TRBD1	TRBV7-2	NA	TRBJ1-2
TGTGCCAGTACTTTGGGGACAGGGATTAATCAGCCCCAGCATTTT	CASTLGTGINQPQHF	TRBD1	TRBV19	NA	TRBJ1-5
TGCGCCAGCAGTCGGAGCGGGGACTACAATGAGCAGTTCTTC	CASSRSGDYNEQFF	TRBD2	TRBV5-1	NA	TRBJ2-1
TGTGCCAGCAGTGAAACTCTAGCAACTAATGAAAAACTGTTTTTT	CASSETLATNEKLFF	NA	TRBV6-1	NA	TRBJ1-4
TGTGCCAGCAGCCAGAAGCGGGTCGGGAACACTGAGGCTTTCTTT	CASSQKRVGNTEAFF	NA	TRBV7-9	NA	TRBJ1-1
TGTGCCAGCAGCGTGCGGGGGGGTGAAGCTTTCTTT	CASSVRGGEAFF	NA	TRBV2	once	TRBJ1-1
TGTGCCAGTAGTATGCAGGAGGCGGGAGAGACCCAGTACTTC	CASSMQEAGETQYF	NA	TRBV19	NA	TRBJ2-5
TGTGCCACCTCGACGACAGGGGGCTCGTCGAACACCGGGGAGCTGTTTTTT	CATSTTGGSSNTGELFF	TRBD1	TRBV24-1	NA	TRBJ2-2
TGTGCCAGCAGCGTAGGAGCGGGGAACACTGAAGCTTTCTTT	CASSVGAGNTEAFF	NA	TRBV9	NA	TRBJ1-1
TGTGCCAGCAGCTTGTATTCGCCCCTAGAGTCCGAGCAGTACTTC	CASSLYSPLESEQYF	NA	TRBV5-4	NA	TRBJ2-7
TGTGCCAGCAGCCCCCCTTTTAGGAGCGGGGTAACCTACGAGCAGTACTTC	CASSPPFRSGVTYEQYF	TRBD2	TRBV7-2	NA	TRBJ2-7
TGCAGCGTTAGCGAGTATGGCACTGAAGCTTTCTTT	CSVSEYGTEAFF	NA	TRBV29-1	NA	TRBJ1-1
TGCGCCAGCAGCTTGGATCCGGGACAGAGTAGCAATCAGCCCCAGCATTTT	CASSLDPGQSSNQPQHF	TRBD1	TRBV5-1	NA	TRBJ1-5
TGTGCCAGCAGTTACGGCACACTGACAGGGTCCACTGAAGCTTTCTTT	CASSYGTLTGSTEAFF	TRBD1	TRBV6-5	NA	TRBJ1-1
TGTGCCAGTAGTATTACAGGGGATTCACCCCTCCACTTT	CASSITGDSPLHF	TRBD1	TRBV19	few	TRBJ1-6
TGTGCCAGCAGTCCGTTACGAGCTGAAGCTTTCTTT	CASSPLRAEAFF	NA	TRBV2	NA	TRBJ1-1
TGCGCCAGCAGCGGGAGGGACAGGGGGAACTATGGCTACACCTTC	CASSGRDRGNYGYTF	TRBD1	TRBV5-1	NA	TRBJ1-2
TGTGCCAGCAGCCGCCTGACAGACTATGGCTACACCTTC	CASSRLTDYGYTF	NA	TRBV16	NA	TRBJ1-2
TGTGCCAGTGAGAGTTTCGGGGGTGAAAAACTGTTTTTT	CASESFGGEKLFF	NA	TRBV19	NA	TRBJ1-4
TGTGCCAGCAGTTACTCGGTCAGGAACACTGAAGCTTTCTTT	CASSYSVRNTEAFF	NA	TRBV6-5	NA	TRBJ1-1
TGTGCCAGCAATCCCAGAGGGAATCAGCCCCAGCATTTT	CASNPRGNQPQHF	NA	TRBV2	once	TRBJ1-5
TGTGCCAGCGTCGCGGGGAGCTTGAACACCGGGGAGCTGTTTTTT	CASVAGSLNTGELFF	NA	TRBV19	NA	TRBJ2-2
TGTGCCTGGAGTACGGGACAGGGGAACACCGGGGAGCTGTTTTTT	CAWSTGQGNTGELFF	TRBD1	TRBV30	NA	TRBJ2-2
TGTGCCAGTACCCGGGACAGGGTATCACCCCTCCACTTT	CASTRDRVSPLHF	TRBD1	TRBV19	NA	TRBJ1-6
TGTGCCTGGAGCCGAGGACAGGGAGGACAGCCCCAGCATTTT	CAWSRGQGGQPQHF	TRBD1	TRBV30	NA	TRBJ1-5
TGTGCCAGCAGCTCCGGGAGGGAGCAGTTCTTC	CASSSGREQFF	TRBD2	TRBV14	NA	TRBJ2-1
TGTGCCAGCTCACCACTTGGGCTAGCGGGGAGCGGCGGCGGGGAGCTGTTTTTT	CASSPLGLAGSGGGELFF	TRBD2	TRBV18	NA	TRBJ2-2
TGTGCCTGGACTTCCAGGCCTCTAGAAAAACTGTTTTTT	CAWTSRPLEKLFF	NA	TRBV30	NA	TRBJ1-4
TGTGCCAGCTCACCGACCTCAGGAAATGAAAAACTGTTTTTT	CASSPTSGNEKLFF	NA	TRBV18	NA	TRBJ1-4
TGTGCCAGTAGTGATTTTACGAGAACTCGGGCTGAAGCTTTCTTT	CASSDFTRTRAEAFF	NA	TRBV19	NA	TRBJ1-1
TGTGCCACCAGCAGAGGAGGGGCGGGGAATGAAAAACTGTTTTTT	CATSRGGAGNEKLFF	NA	TRBV15	NA	TRBJ1-4
TGTGCCAGCAGCCAGGGGGACACCTACACAGATACGCAGTATTTT	CASSQGDTYTDTQYF	NA	TRBV14	NA	TRBJ2-3
TGCGCCAGCAGCTTGGCGCAGGGAGGCGATGAAGCTTTCTTT	CASSLAQGGDEAFF	NA	TRBV5-1	few	TRBJ1-1
TGTGCCACGAGGACAGGAACCTACAATGAGCAGTTCTTC	CATRTGTYNEQFF	TRBD1	TRBV12-3/TRBV12-4	NA	TRBJ2-1
TGTGCCAGCAGCTTGCAAGCCGGGACTACGGAGACCCAGTACTTC	CASSLQAGTTETQYF	TRBD2	TRBV7-9	NA	TRBJ2-5
TGTGCCAGCAGTTTAGGACAGGGCATTGGCTACACCTTC	CASSLGQGIGYTF	TRBD1	TRBV12-3/TRBV12-4	few	TRBJ1-2
TGCGCCAGCAGCTTGACAGCCAAAGAGACCCAGTACTTC	CASSLTAKETQYF	NA	TRBV5-1	NA	TRBJ2-5
TGTGCCAGCAGCTTCAGGACTAGCGGGGGGCGTACTAGCACAGATACGCAGTATTTT	CASSFRTSGGRTSTDTQYF	TRBD2	TRBV7-2	NA	TRBJ2-3
TGTGCCAGCAGGTCACAGGGGGCTGGGCAGCCCCAGCATTTT	CASRSQGAGQPQHF	TRBD1	TRBV25-1	NA	TRBJ1-5
TGTGCCAGCAGCTTTACTAGCGGGAGCTACAATGAGCAGTTCTTC	CASSFTSGSYNEQFF	TRBD2	TRBV11-2	once	TRBJ2-1
TGTGCCAGCAGTCGGGACAGGCCGGGGGGCTACACCTTC	CASSRDRPGGYTF	TRBD1	TRBV6-6	once	TRBJ1-2
TGTGCCAGCAGCACCGGCTACGGGGGGGCGGCAGATACGCAGTATTTT	CASSTGYGGAADTQYF	TRBD2	TRBV9	once	TRBJ2-3